These 3 T cell receptor beta chains were all obtained from the same sample, sequenced in a study of T cells in Graves' hyperthyroidism and ophthalmopathy. Amplification of TCR beta CDR3 regions was performed using RNA transcripts as template. HTBI primers were used for first-round RT-PCR of the TCR CDR3. From the multiplex PCR reads, TCRdb called clonotypes with MiXCR, one entry per CDR3 protein. The sample lists approximately 300,000 distinct CDR3 sequences, roughly 15% occurring once. Sequencing was carried out using blood. These receptors all stem from a man under 40 with Graves' hyperthyroidism.

With respect to this clonotype: Just one base apart from a much larger clone, this may be a read error. CDR3 sequence: CSASQTVNTGAFF. CDR3 bases: TGCAGTGCTTCCCAGACGGTGAACACTGGAGCTTTCTTT. V is TRBV20-1 and J is TRBJ1-1; D not resolved. Germline V gives CDR1 DFQATT, CDR2 SNEGSKA (reference sequence). The CDR3 totals 13 residues.

This clonotype was counted ten times or more. The chain's CDR3 is CASSPKDVPVEQYF. As DNA, the CDR3 is TGTGCCAGCTCACCTAAGGACGTCCCGGTCGAGCAGTACTTC. The rearrangement uses TRBV18 and TRBJ2-7; D is ambiguous. CDR1 and CDR2 from the germline V gene are KGHSH and LQKENI. The CDR3 totals 14 residues. The V end was cut by 3 bases, the J end by 6 bases, with 15 bases between.

This clonotype was counted many times. V usage is TRBV20-1 and J usage is TRBJ2-7; 8 positions agree with TRBD1. Germline values: CDR1 DFQATT, CDR2 SNEGSKA (reference sequence). CDR3 size: 13 residues. Trimming cost V 6 bases and J 3 bases; bases outside gene matches: 7. The CDR3 loop reads CSASRQGRYEQYF. CDR3 coding DNA: TGCAGTGCGAGTAGACAGGGGCGCTACGAGCAGTACTTC.